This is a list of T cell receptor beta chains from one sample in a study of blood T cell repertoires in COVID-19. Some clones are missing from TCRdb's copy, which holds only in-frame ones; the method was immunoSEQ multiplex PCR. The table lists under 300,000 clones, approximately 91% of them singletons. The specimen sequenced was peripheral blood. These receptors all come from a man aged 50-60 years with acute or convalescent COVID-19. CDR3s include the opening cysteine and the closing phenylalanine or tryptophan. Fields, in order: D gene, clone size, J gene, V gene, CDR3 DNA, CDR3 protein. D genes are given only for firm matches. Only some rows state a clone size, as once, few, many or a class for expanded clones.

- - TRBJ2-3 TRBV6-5 TGTGCCAGCAGTTACGTCCAGGGTTTGACAGATACGCAGTATTTT CASSYVQGLTDTQYF
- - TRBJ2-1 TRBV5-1 TGCGCCAGCAGCTTGACGACAGCATACAATGAGCAGTTCTTC CASSLTTAYNEQFF
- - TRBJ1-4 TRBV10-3 TGTGCCATCAGCGACACCTCAACTAATGAAAAACTGTTTTTT CAISDTSTNEKLFF
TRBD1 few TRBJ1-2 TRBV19 TGTGCCAGTAGTATACAGTCGACAGGGGGCTATGGCTACACCTTC CASSIQSTGGYGYTF
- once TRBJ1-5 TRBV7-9 TGTGCCAGCAGCACCTGGGACACCAATCAGCCCCAGCATTTT CASSTWDTNQPQHF
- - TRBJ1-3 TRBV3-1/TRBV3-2 TGTGCCAGCAGCCAAGCTGGCAGTCTTGGAAACACCATATATTTT CASSQAGSLGNTIYF
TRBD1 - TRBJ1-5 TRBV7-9 TGTGCCAGCAGCCGGCCGGGACAGGGGAATCAGCCCCAGCATTTT CASSRPGQGNQPQHF
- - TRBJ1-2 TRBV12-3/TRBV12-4 TGTGCCAGCAGTGGGGACCTGGGGGCCGGCTACACCTTC CASSGDLGAGYTF
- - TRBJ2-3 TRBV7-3 TGTGCCAGCAGCTTATTTCCCCCGGGGGGCGGGGCCACCTCGGATACGCAGTATTTT CASSLFPPGGGATSDTQYF
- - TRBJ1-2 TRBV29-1 TGCAGCGCTCTGGACAGTCCTAACTATGGCTACACCTTC CSALDSPNYGYTF
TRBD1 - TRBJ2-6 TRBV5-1 TGCGCCAGCAGCATAGAACAGGGGGCGAGTGGGGCCAACGTCCTGACTTTC CASSIEQGASGANVLTF
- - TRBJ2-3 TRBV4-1 TGCGCCAGCAGCCCAACTAGCACAGATACGCAGTATTTT CASSPTSTDTQYF
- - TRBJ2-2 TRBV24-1 TGTGCCACCAGTGACCCTAGTCAGGGCCCGGACACCGGGGAGCTGTTTTTT CATSDPSQGPDTGELFF
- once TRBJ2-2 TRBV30 TGTGCCTGGATCTACGGAGGCACCGGGGAGCTGTTTTTT CAWIYGGTGELFF